The 16 T cell receptor beta chains given below trace back to one sample, sequenced in a study of T cell clones after liver transplantation. TCRdb keeps only in-frame clones here, not all; method: immunoSEQ multiplex PCR. Here the sample spans approximately 8,800 clones, nearly 80% being singletons. Specimen: CD8+ T cells from blood, collected before liver transplant. All receptors derive from a human donor who received a liver transplant.

The chain combines TRBV11-2 with TRBJ2-5; D tentatively fits TRBD1 or TRBD2 (5 bases each). The last part of the DNA fits TRBJ2-7 better; the J call may be wrong. Germline CDR1 reads SGHAT; CDR2 reads FQNNGV. The CDR3 length is 12 residues. The CDR3 spells CASSPQGDEQYF. CDR3 sequence (DNA): TGTGCCAGCAGCCCGCAGGGAGACGAGCAGTACTTC.

The CDR3 region has the DNA TGTGCCAGCAATGCAGGGGGCGCCGGCGAGCAGTACTTC. Encoded protein: CASNAGGAGEQYF. The chain recombines TRBV27 with TRBJ2-7; TRBD1 matches 8 bases. Trimming cost V 7 bases and J 6 bases; bases outside gene matches: 8. Germline lookup yields CDR1 MNHEY and CDR2 SMNVEV (reference sequence). CDR3 length: 13 residues.

The CDR3 DNA reads as TGTGCCAGCAGTGGACCCCTCGAGGGGGGACCCAAGAACACTGAAGCTTTCTTT. Protein product: CASSGPLEGGPKNTEAFF. The chain recombines TRBV2 with TRBJ1-1; D might be TRBD1 (6 bases). The CDR3 has 18 amino acids. V lost 4 bases and J lost 1, with 22 bases in between. Germline loops: CDR1 SNHLY, CDR2 FYNNEI.

The chain combines TRBV19 with TRBJ1-5; perhaps TRBD1 as D (6 bases). Germline-derived CDR1 and CDR2 are LNHDA and SQIVND (reference sequence). CDR3 length equals 14 residues. V lost 4 bases and J 1 base, leaving 8 bases between the germline ends. The CDR3 loop is CASSTRGSNQPQHF. CDR3 DNA: TGTGCCAGTAGTACAAGGGGGAGCAATCAGCCCCAGCATTTT.

The chain joins TRBV6-5 to TRBJ1-1; possible D gene TRBD1, 6 bases. Trimming took 7 bases from V and 7 from J, leaving 16 bases between them. CDR1 MNHEY and CDR2 SVGAGI come from the germline V gene. CDR3 length: 13 amino acids. The CDR3 loop is CASKEPGHLEAFF. CDR3 DNA: TGTGCCAGCAAAGAACCGGGACACCTTGAAGCTTTCTTT.

The CDR3 region is CASRGLAGEGETQYF. CDR3 in DNA: TGTGCCAGCAGAGGACTAGCGGGAGAAGGAGAGACCCAGTACTTC. The V and J genes are TRBV27 and TRBJ2-5; TRBD2 aligns across 13 bases. V lost 6 bases and J lost 4; bases outside the gene matches: 5. Per germline, CDR1 MNHEY and CDR2 SMNVEV (reference sequence). This CDR3 has 15 residues.

In this sample, this clone turned up once. The genes are TRBV7-9 and TRBJ2-5, with unresolved D. Matching the DNA end better, TRBJ2-7 makes the J call doubtful. The CDR3 covers 16 residues. Germline CDR1 and CDR2: SEHNR and FQNEAQ (reference sequence). This CDR3 reads CASSSTDTTVSYEQYF. In nucleotides, the CDR3 is TGTGCCAGCAGCTCGACTGATACCACTGTGTCCTACGAGCAGTACTTC.

The rearrangement joins TRBV4-1 to TRBJ2-1, with TRBD1 as a possible D gene (6 bases). The V end was cut by 0 bases, the J end by 7 bases, with 13 bases between. The CDR3 covers 15 residues. CDR1 is MGHRA, CDR2 YSYEKL, per germline. The CDR3 nucleotides are TGCGCCAGCAGCCAAGATCAGAGGACAGCAAATGAGCAGTTCTTC. Translation: CASSQDQRTANEQFF.

This chain joins TRBV7-9 and TRBJ2-7; D is undetermined. The germline CDR1 and CDR2 sequences are SEHNR and FQNEAQ (reference sequence). This CDR3 spans 12 amino acids. The germline V and J ends were trimmed by 5 bases and 0 bases, with 5 bases remaining between them. The CDR3 DNA reads TGTGCCAGCAGCCCCGTCTCCTACGAGCAGTACTTC. It encodes CASSPVSYEQYF.

The chain is built from TRBV7-6 and TRBJ2-3; no clear D gene. The germline V gene has CDR1 SGHVS and CDR2 FNYEAQ. V was clipped by 3 bases and J by 2 bases, with 15 bases between them. The CDR3 sequence is 16 residues long. CDR3 nucleotide sequence: TGTGCCAGCAGCTTTAGGGCTCGGCAGGCCACAGATACGCAGTATTTT. Translating it yields CASSFRARQATDTQYF.

J is TRBJ2-7 and V is TRBV18; D may match TRBD1 or TRBD2 (5 bases each). V shed 3 bases and J shed 3 bases, with 15 bases lying between them. Germline V gives CDR1 KGHSH, CDR2 LQKENI. CDR3 size: 15 residues. Written as DNA, the CDR3 is TGTGCCAGCTCACCCCCTGGGGGTCCTCTCTACGAGCAGTACTTC. This translates into CASSPPGGPLYEQYF. Together with reference TRBV18 and TRBJ2-7, the CDR3 gives the full variable domain: NAGVMQNPRHLVRRRGQEARLRCSPMKGHSHVYWYRQLPEEGLKFMVYLQKENIIDESGMPKERFSAEFPKEGPSILRIQQVVRGDSAAYFCASSPPGGPLYEQYFGPGTRLTVT.

The chain uses TRBV27 and TRBJ1-2; maybe TRBD1 (5 bases). The CDR3 covers 16 residues. Germline assignment: CDR1 MNHEY and CDR2 SMNVEV (reference sequence). The ends were cut back, 4 bases at V and 4 bases at J, with 19 bases in the middle. CDR3 in DNA: TGTGCCAGCAGTTCCTCGGATCCAGGGTCTCTCTATGGCTACACCTTC. Translated: CASSSSDPGSLYGYTF.

The chain combines TRBV11-3 with TRBJ2-1, with unresolved D. The CDR3 extends over 17 amino acids. Trimming pared 0 bases from V and 3 bases from J, leaving 15 bases between. Looked up from germline, CDR1 is SGHNT and CDR2 is YENEEA. The CDR3 here is CASSLEASVSIYNEQFF. In DNA, the CDR3 is TGTGCCAGCAGCTTAGAGGCGTCCGTCAGTATCTACAATGAGCAGTTCTTC.

The chain uses TRBV9 and TRBJ2-1; D is unclear. The CDR3 covers 12 residues. V was pared by 4 bases and J by 1 base, with 3 bases between. CDR1 and CDR2 (germline): SGDLS, YYNGEE. The CDR3 here is CASSLSYNEQFF. The CDR3 DNA follows: TGTGCCAGCAGCTTGTCCTACAATGAGCAGTTCTTC.

The chain has TRBV5-1 and TRBJ2-7; the D gene could be TRBD1 or TRBD2 (5 bases each). Deletions cut 4 bases from V and 2 bases from J, with 13 bases between. Germline V CDR1 and CDR2: SGHRS, YFSETQ. The CDR3 sequence is 14 residues long. The CDR3 loop reads CASSQGRSPYEQYF. CDR3 in DNA: TGCGCCAGCAGCCAGGGACGGAGCCCCTACGAGCAGTACTTC.

This clone was counted a single time. V gene TRBV7-3 combines with J gene TRBJ2-7; D remains ambiguous. Germline CDR1 is SGHTA and CDR2 is FQGTGA. V gave up 2 bases and J gave up 5 bases, with 4 bases separating them. The CDR3 covers 11 residues. The CDR3: CASSLSDEQYF. DNA of the CDR3: TGTGCCAGCAGCTTATCCGACGAGCAGTACTTC.